Listed here are 13 T cell receptor beta chains from one sample, sequenced in a study of blood T cell repertoires in COVID-19. Measured with immunoSEQ multiplex PCR; TCRdb has only the in-frame clones, and not every one. The sample lists about 330,000 clones, approximately 89% seen once, with about 5% in the top ten. Sequenced sample: PBMCs or T cells enriched from blood (not recorded which). The receptors stem from a man aged 30 to 45 who had recovered from COVID-19.

This chain's CDR3 is CASSFPGGSGNTIYF. Here the CDR3 DNA reads TGTGCCAGCAGCTTTCCAGGGGGGTCTGGAAACACCATATATTTT. The J gene is TRBJ1-3, the V gene TRBV5-4, with 7 positions matching TRBD1. This CDR3 spans 15 amino acids. The germline V gene has CDR1 SGHNT and CDR2 YYREEE (reference sequence). V gave up 2 bases and J gave up 1 base; unmatched junction bases: 3.

This sequence joins TRBV3-1 (or the pseudogene TRBV3-2) and TRBJ1-1, with D perhaps TRBD1 (5 bases). The CDR3 sequence is 13 residues long. The germline V gene encodes CDR1 LGHDT and CDR2 YNNKEL (reference sequence). V was clipped by 0 bases and J by 6 bases, with 8 bases between them. DNA of the CDR3: TGTGCCAGCAGCCAAGACAGGGTCTCTGAAGCTTTCTTT. Protein: CASSQDRVSEAFF.

The chain couples TRBV5-1 to TRBJ2-3, with a weak D call TRBD1 (7 bases). V dropped 5 bases and J dropped 1 base, with 14 bases sitting between them. This CDR3 region has 15 residues. CDR1 SGHRS and CDR2 YFSETQ come from the germline V gene. CDR3 sequence (DNA): TGCGCCAGCAGTACAGGGGACTTTGGCACAGATACGCAGTATTTT. Amino acid sequence: CASSTGDFGTDTQYF.

V is TRBV5-1 and J is TRBJ1-4; 7 bases align to TRBD1. Germline trimming cut 0 bases from V and 8 bases from J; bases unmatched to any gene: 13. The germline V gene has CDR1 SGHRS and CDR2 YFSETQ. The CDR3 runs 17 residues. The CDR3 DNA is TGCGCCAGCAGCTTGGGAGGGGGCACCCCCGCCCAGGAAAAACTGTTTTTT. Translating gives CASSLGGGTPAQEKLFF.

The CDR3 sequence is CASRPGGANTGELFF. CDR3 coding DNA: TGTGCCAGCAGACCAGGGGGCGCGAACACCGGGGAGCTGTTTTTT. The rearrangement uses TRBV7-9 and TRBJ2-2; 8 positions agree with TRBD1. Germline CDR1 SEHNR, CDR2 FQNEAQ (reference sequence). This CDR3 contains 15 residues. V shed 6 bases and J 0 bases; nucleotides not matched to a gene: 3. The variable domain in full, completed from reference TRBV7-9 and TRBJ2-2, reads DTGVSQNPRHKITKRGQNVTFRCDPISEHNRLYWYRQTLGQGPEFLTYFQNEAQLEKSRLLSDRFSAERPKGSFSTLEIQRTEQGDSAMYLCASRPGGANTGELFFGEGSRLTVL.

The CDR3 coding sequence is TGTGCCAGCAGACAGGGGTTCGCCTACGAGCAGTACTTC. Residues: CASRQGFAYEQYF. The chain has TRBV28 and TRBJ2-7; 7 positions agree with TRBD1. Trimming removed 6 bases from V and 2 bases from J; junction bases left unmatched: 4. This CDR3 contains 13 residues. Looked up from germline, CDR1 is MDHEN and CDR2 is SYDVKM.

This chain connects TRBV15 to TRBJ2-3; no firm D call. Germline V gene lookup returns CDR1 LNHNV and CDR2 YYDKDF (reference sequence). V shed 1 base and J shed 4 bases, with 3 bases lying between them. The CDR3 loop spans 12 amino acids. This CDR3 is CATSRVSDTQYF. The CDR3 DNA is TGTGCCACCAGCAGAGTCTCAGATACGCAGTATTTT.

The chain employs TRBV3-1 (or the pseudogene TRBV3-2) and TRBJ1-2; D unresolved. The V gene lost 1 base and the J gene lost 6 bases, with 15 bases spanning the gap. Germline values: CDR1 LGHDT, CDR2 YNNKEL (reference sequence). The length of the CDR3 is 15 residues. The CDR3 protein is CASSQASEGRNGYTF. In DNA form, the CDR3 reads TGTGCCAGCAGCCAAGCCTCAGAGGGCAGGAATGGCTACACCTTC.

The V and J genes are TRBV19 and TRBJ1-1; maybe TRBD1 (5 bases). This CDR3 spans 15 amino acids. V was shortened by 7 bases and J by 1 base, with 16 bases between the two germline ends. In germline, CDR1 is LNHDA, CDR2 SQIVND (reference sequence). The CDR3 is CASTLKGLWNTEAFF. The CDR3 bases are TGTGCCAGTACTTTAAAGGGGCTCTGGAACACTGAAGCTTTCTTT.

CDR3 in amino acids: CASSPTAVPEQFF. CDR3 sequence (DNA): TGTGCCAGCTCCCCCACGGCGGTTCCTGAGCAGTTCTTC. V usage is TRBV18 and J usage is TRBJ2-1; D remains ambiguous. The CDR3 contains 13 residues. Germline V gene sequence: CDR1 KGHSH, CDR2 LQKENI. Trimming removed 6 bases from V and 9 bases from J, with 15 bases in between.

The chain joins TRBV30 to TRBJ2-2; the match to TRBD2 covers 7 bases. Per germline, CDR1 GTSNPN and CDR2 SVGIG (reference sequence). Germline trimming cut 5 bases from V and 6 bases from J; bases unmatched to any gene: 0. The CDR3 has 11 amino acids. CDR3 sequence reads: CAWGRAGELFF. The CDR3, as DNA: TGTGCCTGGGGGAGGGCCGGGGAGCTGTTTTTT.

The chain carries TRBV7-9 and TRBJ2-1, with a weak D call TRBD1 (5 bases). The CDR3 loop spans 12 amino acids. V was shortened by 5 bases and J by 7 bases, with 9 bases between the two germline ends. CDR1 is SEHNR and CDR2 is FQNEAQ in the germline V gene (reference sequence). The DNA of the CDR3 is TGTGCCAGCAGCAGCTCAGGGAATGAGCAGTTCTTC. Translating gives CASSSSGNEQFF.

The V call is TRBV18, the J call TRBJ1-2, with D unclear. Germline-derived CDR1 and CDR2 are KGHSH and LQKENI. This CDR3 comprises 14 residues. Trimming shortened V by 0 bases and J by 8 bases, and 13 bases separated the two germline ends. CDR3 loop: CASSPPNIDGGYTF. In nucleotides, the CDR3 is TGTGCCAGCTCACCACCGAACATCGATGGCGGCTACACCTTC. The full variable domain, with the rest looked up from reference TRBV18 and TRBJ1-2, is NAGVMQNPRHLVRRRGQEARLRCSPMKGHSHVYWYRQLPEEGLKFMVYLQKENIIDESGMPKERFSAEFPKEGPSILRIQQVVRGDSAAYFCASSPPNIDGGYTFGSGTRLTVV.